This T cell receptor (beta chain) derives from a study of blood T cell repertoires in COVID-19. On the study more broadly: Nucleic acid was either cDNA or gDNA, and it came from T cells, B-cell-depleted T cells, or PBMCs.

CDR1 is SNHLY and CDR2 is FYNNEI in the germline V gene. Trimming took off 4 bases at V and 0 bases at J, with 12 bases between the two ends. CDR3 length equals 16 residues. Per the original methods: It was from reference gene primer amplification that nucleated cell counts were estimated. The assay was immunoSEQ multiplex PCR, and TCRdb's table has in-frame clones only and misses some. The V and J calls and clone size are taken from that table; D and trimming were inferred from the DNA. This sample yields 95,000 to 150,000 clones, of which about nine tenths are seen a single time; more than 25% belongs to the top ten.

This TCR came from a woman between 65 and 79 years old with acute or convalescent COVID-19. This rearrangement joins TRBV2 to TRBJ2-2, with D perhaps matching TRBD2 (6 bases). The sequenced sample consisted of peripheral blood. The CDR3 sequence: CASSGSGDSNTGELFF. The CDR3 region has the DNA TGTGCCAGCAGTGGGTCGGGGGACTCGAACACCGGGGAGCTGTTTTTT.